The sequence of this TCR beta chain was determined in a study of blood T cell repertoires in COVID-19. Study-wide context: There were acute and convalescent COVID-19 samples, and they came from the United States, Italy and Spain. In each case, the material was cDNA or gDNA derived from T cells, B-cell-depleted T cells, or PBMCs.

As handled by the study authors: Reference gene primers were amplified, and this amplification served to estimate nucleated cell counts. TCRdb's table, derived via immunoSEQ multiplex PCR, lists solely in-frame clones and lacks some. V and J calls and clone size are given by that table; D and trimming were obtained from the DNA. Of tens of thousands of clones in the sample, almost 85% were seen once. The source material was peripheral blood. This TCR came from a human donor in a cohort sampled during active COVID-19.

CDR3 DNA sequence: TGTGCCAGCAGTGAGGGCGGGGGGGTCGGTGAGCAGTTCTTC. This sequence encodes CASSEGGGVGEQFF. This chain links TRBV6-1 with TRBJ2-1; TRBD2 matches 9 bases. The V gene's germline CDR1 is MNHNS and CDR2 SASEGT. V lost 3 bases and J lost 9; bases outside the gene matches: 6. This CDR3 has 14 amino acids.